Below, 5 T cell receptor beta chains from the same sample are listed, as sequenced in a study of CD8 T cells in Susac syndrome. The authors reverse transcribed roughly 0.5 to 1 ug RNA with random hexamers. Via MiXCR, TCRdb re-called the immunoSEQ multiplex PCR reads, giving one row per CDR3 protein. This table has some 110,000 distinct CDR3 sequences, roughly 94% appearing once. Sequenced material: CD8+ T cells from PBMCs. The receptor set was obtained from a human donor with Susac syndrome.

The chain is built from TRBV5-1 and TRBJ2-1, with 7 nucleotides matching TRBD2. The CDR3 is 17 amino acids. The V and J ends lost 1 base and 0 bases, in that order; junction bases with no gene match: 7. CDR1 SGHRS and CDR2 YFSETQ come from the germline V gene. The CDR3 DNA is TGCGCCAGCAGCTTGAAGTCAAGCGGGGACTCCTACAATGAGCAGTTCTTC. Translating gives CASSLKSSGDSYNEQFF.

This clonotype came up once. V is TRBV2 and J is TRBJ2-2; TRBD1 aligns across 7 bases. V gave up 6 bases and J gave up 1 base; unmatched junction bases: 2. Germline V gene sequence: CDR1 SNHLY, CDR2 FYNNEI. The CDR3 runs to 14 residues. CDR3 region: CASSWTGNTGELFF. CDR3 nucleotides: TGTGCCAGCAGCTGGACAGGGAACACCGGGGAGCTGTTTTTT.

V and J are TRBV7-9 and TRBJ2-7; the D is unclear. This CDR3 has 12 residues. Trimming shortened V by 4 bases and J by 5 bases, and 9 bases separated the two germline ends. Germline V gene lookup returns CDR1 SEHNR and CDR2 FQNEAQ (reference sequence). The CDR3 DNA sequence: TGTGCCAGCAGCTCACCGACCGACGAGCAGTACTTC. Translated, it gives CASSSPTDEQYF.

V is TRBV12-3 or TRBV12-4 and J is TRBJ2-5, with 8 bases lining up with TRBD1. CDR3 size: 14 residues. Trimming cost V 6 bases and J 3 bases; bases outside gene matches: 6. The CDR3 DNA is TGTGCCAGCAGCCCTCAGGACAGGGAAGAGACCCAGTACTTC. Its protein product is CASSPQDREETQYF.

The rearrangement links TRBV9 to TRBJ2-7; D possibly corresponds to TRBD1 (5 bases). Deletions cut 3 bases from V and 2 bases from J, with 12 bases between. This CDR3 has 14 residues. CDR1 is SGDLS, CDR2 YYNGEE, per germline. CDR3 sequence reads: CASSEDTVTYEQYF. The DNA of the CDR3 is TGTGCCAGCAGCGAGGACACTGTTACCTACGAGCAGTACTTC.